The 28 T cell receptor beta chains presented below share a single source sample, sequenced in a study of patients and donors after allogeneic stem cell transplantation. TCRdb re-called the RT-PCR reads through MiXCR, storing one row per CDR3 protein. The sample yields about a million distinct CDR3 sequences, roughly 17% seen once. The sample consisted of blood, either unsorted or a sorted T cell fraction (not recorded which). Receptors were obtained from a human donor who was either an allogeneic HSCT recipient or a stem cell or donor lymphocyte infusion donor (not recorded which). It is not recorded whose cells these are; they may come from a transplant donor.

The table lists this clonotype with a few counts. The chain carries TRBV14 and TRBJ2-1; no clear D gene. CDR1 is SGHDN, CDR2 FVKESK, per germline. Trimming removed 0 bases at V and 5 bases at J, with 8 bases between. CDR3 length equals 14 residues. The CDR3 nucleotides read TGTGCCAGCAGCCAAGACGGCGGCCACAATGAGCAGTTCTTC. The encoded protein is CASSQDGGHNEQFF.

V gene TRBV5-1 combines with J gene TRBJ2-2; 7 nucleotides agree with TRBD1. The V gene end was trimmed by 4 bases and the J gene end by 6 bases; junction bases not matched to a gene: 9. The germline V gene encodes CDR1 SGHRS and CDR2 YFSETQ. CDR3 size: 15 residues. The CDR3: CASSVLPTGSGELFF. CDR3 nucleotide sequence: TGCGCCAGCAGCGTACTTCCGACAGGGTCCGGGGAGCTGTTTTTT. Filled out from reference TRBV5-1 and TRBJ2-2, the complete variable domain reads KAGVTQTPRYLIKTRGQQVTLSCSPISGHRSVSWYQQTPGQGLQFLFEYFSETQRNKGNFPGRFSGRQFSNSRSEMNVSTLELGDSALYLCASSVLPTGSGELFFGEGSRLTVL.

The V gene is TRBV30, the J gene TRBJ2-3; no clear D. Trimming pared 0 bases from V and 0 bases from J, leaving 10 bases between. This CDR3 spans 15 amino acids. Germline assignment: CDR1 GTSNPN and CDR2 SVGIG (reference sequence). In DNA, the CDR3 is TGTGCCTGGAGTGTACTCAGCGCTAGCACAGATACGCAGTATTTT. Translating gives CAWSVLSASTDTQYF.

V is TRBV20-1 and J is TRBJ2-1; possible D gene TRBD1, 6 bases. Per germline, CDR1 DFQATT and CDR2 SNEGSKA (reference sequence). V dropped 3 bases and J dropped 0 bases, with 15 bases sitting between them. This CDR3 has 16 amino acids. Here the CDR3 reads CSARDGGGRSYNEQFF. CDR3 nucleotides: TGCAGTGCTAGGGATGGGGGCGGCCGCTCCTACAATGAGCAGTTCTTC.

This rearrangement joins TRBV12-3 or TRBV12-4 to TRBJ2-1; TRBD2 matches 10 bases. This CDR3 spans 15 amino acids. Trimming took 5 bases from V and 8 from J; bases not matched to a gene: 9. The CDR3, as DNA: TGTGCCAGCAGTCCGAGCGGGAGGGCCCTCTATGAGCAGTTCTTC. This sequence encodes CASSPSGRALYEQFF.

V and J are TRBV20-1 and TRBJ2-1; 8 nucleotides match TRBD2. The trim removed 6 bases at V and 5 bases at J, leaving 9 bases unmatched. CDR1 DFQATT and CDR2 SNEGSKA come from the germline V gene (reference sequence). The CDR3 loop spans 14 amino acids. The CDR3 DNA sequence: TGCAGTGCGCTGGGACTAGGAATCGACAATGAGCAGTTCTTC. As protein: CSALGLGIDNEQFF.

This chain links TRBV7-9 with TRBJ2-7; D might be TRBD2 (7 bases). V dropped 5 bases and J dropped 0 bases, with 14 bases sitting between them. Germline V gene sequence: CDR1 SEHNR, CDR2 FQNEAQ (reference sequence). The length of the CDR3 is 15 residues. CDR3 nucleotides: TGTGCCAGCAGCCCGTCGGGGGGCGGCTCCTACGAGCAGTACTTC. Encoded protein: CASSPSGGGSYEQYF.

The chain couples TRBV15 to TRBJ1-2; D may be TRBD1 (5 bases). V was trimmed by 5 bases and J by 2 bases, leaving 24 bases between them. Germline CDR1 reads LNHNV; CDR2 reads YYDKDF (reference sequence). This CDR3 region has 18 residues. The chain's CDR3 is CATSLYHPRVDPNYGYTF. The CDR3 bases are TGTGCCACCAGCCTCTACCACCCCAGGGTGGACCCCAACTATGGCTACACCTTC. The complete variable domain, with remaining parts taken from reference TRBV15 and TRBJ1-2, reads DAMVIQNPRYQVTQFGKPVTLSCSQTLNHNVMYWYQQKSSQAPKLLFHYYDKDFNNEADTPDNFQSRRPNTSFCFLDIRSPGLGDTAMYLCATSLYHPRVDPNYGYTFGSGTRLTVV.

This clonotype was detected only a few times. CDR3 DNA: TGTGCCAGCAGCAAAGCCGGTAGAAGGACCACTGAAGCTTTCTTT. The encoded protein is CASSKAGRRTTEAFF. The rearrangement joins TRBV21-1 to TRBJ1-1. TRBV21-1 is tagged as a pseudogene. CDR3 length: 15 residues.

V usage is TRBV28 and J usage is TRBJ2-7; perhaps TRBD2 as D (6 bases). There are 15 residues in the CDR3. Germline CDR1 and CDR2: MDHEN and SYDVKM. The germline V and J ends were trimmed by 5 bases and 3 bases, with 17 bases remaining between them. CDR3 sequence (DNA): TGTGCCAGCAGTCATTCGGGAGCTGGGGACTACGAGCAGTACTTC. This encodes CASSHSGAGDYEQYF.

In DNA, the CDR3 is TGTGCCAGCAGCCCCGGAACAGGGCGAGGACTGAACACTGAAGCTTTCTTT. This encodes CASSPGTGRGLNTEAFF. The chain recombines TRBV7-8 with TRBJ1-1; perhaps TRBD1 as D (6 bases). V was trimmed by 5 bases and J by 0 bases, leaving 19 bases between them. Germline V gene data show CDR1 as SGHVS and CDR2 as FQNEAQ. CDR3 length: 17 residues.

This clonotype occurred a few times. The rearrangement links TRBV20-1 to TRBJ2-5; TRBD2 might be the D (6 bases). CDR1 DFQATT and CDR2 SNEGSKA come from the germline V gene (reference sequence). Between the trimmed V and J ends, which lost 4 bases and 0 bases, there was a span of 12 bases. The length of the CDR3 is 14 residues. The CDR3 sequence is CSAILANYQETQYF. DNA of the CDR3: TGCAGTGCTATTCTAGCGAACTACCAAGAGACCCAGTACTTC.

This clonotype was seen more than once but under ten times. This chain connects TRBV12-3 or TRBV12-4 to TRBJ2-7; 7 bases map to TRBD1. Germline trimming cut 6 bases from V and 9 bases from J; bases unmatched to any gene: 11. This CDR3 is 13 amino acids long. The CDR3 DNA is TGTGCCAGCAGAGCCGGGACAGCGAATGGGCAGTACTTC. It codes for CASRAGTANGQYF.

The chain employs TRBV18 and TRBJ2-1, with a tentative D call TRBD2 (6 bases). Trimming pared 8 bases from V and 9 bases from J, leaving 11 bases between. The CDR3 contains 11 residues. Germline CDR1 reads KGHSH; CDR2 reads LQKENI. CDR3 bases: TGTGCCAGCACAAGGCGGGGTGAGCAGTTCTTC. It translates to CASTRRGEQFF.

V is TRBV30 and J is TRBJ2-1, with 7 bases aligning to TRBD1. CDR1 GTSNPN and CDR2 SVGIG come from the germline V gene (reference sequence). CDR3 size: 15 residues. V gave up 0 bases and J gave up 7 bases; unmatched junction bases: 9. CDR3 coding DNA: TGTGCCTGGAGTGTTAAAGGGGGCGCGCGGAATGAGCAGTTCTTC. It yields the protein CAWSVKGGARNEQFF.

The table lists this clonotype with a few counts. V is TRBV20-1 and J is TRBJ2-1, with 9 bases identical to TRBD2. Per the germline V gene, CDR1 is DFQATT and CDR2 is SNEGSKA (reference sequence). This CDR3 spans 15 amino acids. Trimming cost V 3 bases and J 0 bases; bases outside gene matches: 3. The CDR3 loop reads CSASLAGSSYNEQFF. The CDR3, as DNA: TGCAGTGCTAGTCTAGCGGGAAGCTCCTACAATGAGCAGTTCTTC.

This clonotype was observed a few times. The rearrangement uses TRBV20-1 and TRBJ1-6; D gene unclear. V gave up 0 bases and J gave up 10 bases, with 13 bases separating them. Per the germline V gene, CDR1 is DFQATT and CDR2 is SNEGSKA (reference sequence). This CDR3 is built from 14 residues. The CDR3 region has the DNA TGCAGTGCTAGAGATCCTCGAACGGACTCACCCCTCCACTTT. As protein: CSARDPRTDSPLHF.

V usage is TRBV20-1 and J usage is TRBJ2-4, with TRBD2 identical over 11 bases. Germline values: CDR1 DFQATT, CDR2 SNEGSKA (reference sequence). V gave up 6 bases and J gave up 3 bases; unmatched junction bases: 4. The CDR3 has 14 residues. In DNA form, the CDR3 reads TGCAGTGCGACTAGCGGGATTGTCAAAAACATTCAGTACTTC. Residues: CSATSGIVKNIQYF.

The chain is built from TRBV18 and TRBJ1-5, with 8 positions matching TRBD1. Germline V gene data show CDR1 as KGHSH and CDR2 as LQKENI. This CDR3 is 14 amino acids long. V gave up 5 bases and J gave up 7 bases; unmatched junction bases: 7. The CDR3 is CASSKTGDGQPQHF. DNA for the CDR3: TGTGCCAGCTCAAAGACAGGGGACGGGCAGCCCCAGCATTTT. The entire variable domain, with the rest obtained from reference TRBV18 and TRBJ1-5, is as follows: NAGVMQNPRHLVRRRGQEARLRCSPMKGHSHVYWYRQLPEEGLKFMVYLQKENIIDESGMPKERFSAEFPKEGPSILRIQQVVRGDSAAYFCASSKTGDGQPQHFGDGTRLSIL.

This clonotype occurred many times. The CDR3 DNA sequence: TGTGCCAGCAGTCGCAAGACCGGGACAGTCTCCTACGAGCAGTACTTC. Translating it yields CASSRKTGTVSYEQYF. This chain uses TRBV12-3 or TRBV12-4 with TRBJ2-7, with 7 bases lining up with TRBD1. J gave up 0 bases and V 5 bases, and 10 bases lay outside the gene matches. The CDR3 contains 16 residues.

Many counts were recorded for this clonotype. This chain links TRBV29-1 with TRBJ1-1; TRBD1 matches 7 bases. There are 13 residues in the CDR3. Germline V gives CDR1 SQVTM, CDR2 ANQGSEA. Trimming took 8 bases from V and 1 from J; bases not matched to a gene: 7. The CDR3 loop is CSSTQGRNTEAFF. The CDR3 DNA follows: TGCAGCTCTACACAGGGGAGGAACACTGAAGCTTTCTTT.

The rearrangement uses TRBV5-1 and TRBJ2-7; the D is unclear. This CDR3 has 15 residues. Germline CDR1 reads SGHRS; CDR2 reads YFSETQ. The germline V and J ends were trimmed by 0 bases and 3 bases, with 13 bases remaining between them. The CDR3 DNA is TGCGCCAGCAGCTTGGCTGCTGGAGTCTTCTACGAGCAGTACTTC. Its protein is CASSLAAGVFYEQYF.

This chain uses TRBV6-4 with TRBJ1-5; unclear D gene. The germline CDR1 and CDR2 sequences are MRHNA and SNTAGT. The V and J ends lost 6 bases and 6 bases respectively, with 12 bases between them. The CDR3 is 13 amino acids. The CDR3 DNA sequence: TGTGCCAGCAGCGCCCCTGGAAGTCAGCCCCAGCATTTT. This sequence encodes CASSAPGSQPQHF.

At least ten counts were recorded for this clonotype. As DNA, the CDR3 is TGTGCCACCAGTGATGCAGGGACGGCTGGAAATCAGCCCCAGCATTTT. Translation gives CATSDAGTAGNQPQHF. The chain joins TRBV24-1 to TRBJ1-5; perhaps TRBD1 as D (5 bases). The CDR3 length is 16 residues. The germline V gene encodes CDR1 KGHDR and CDR2 SFDVKD. The germline V and J ends were trimmed by 3 bases and 4 bases, with 15 bases remaining between them.

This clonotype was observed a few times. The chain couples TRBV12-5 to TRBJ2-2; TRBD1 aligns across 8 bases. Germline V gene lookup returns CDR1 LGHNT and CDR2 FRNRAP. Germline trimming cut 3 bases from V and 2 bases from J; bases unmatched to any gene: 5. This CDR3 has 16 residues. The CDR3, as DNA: TGTGCTAGTGGTTTAAAGGACAGGGCCAACACCGGGGAGCTGTTTTTT. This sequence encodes CASGLKDRANTGELFF.

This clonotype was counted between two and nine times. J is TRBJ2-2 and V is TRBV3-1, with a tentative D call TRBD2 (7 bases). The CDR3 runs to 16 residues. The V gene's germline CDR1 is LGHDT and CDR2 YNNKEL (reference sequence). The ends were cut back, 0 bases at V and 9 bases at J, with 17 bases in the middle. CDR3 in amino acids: CASSQDLAGAPRELFF. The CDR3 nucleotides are TGTGCCAGCAGCCAAGATCTTGCGGGGGCCCCACGGGAGCTGTTTTTT. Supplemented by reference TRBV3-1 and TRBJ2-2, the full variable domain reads DTAVSQTPKYLVTQMGNDKSIKCEQNLGHDTMYWYKQDSKKFLKIMFSYNNKELIINETVPNRFSPKSPDKAHLNLHINSLELGDSAVYFCASSQDLAGAPRELFFGEGSRLTVL.

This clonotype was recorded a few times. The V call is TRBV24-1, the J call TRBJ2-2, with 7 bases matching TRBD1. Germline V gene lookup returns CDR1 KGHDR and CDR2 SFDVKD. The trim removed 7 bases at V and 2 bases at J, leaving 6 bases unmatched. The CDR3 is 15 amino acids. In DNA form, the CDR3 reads TGTGCCACCAGCCTGGGACAGACAAACACCGGGGAGCTGTTTTTT. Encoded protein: CATSLGQTNTGELFF.

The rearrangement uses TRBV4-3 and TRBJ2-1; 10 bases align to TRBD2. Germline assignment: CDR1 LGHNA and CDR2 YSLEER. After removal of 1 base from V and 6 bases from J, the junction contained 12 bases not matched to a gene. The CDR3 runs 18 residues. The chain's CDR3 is CASSQGRSGGHIINEQFF. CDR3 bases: TGCGCCAGCAGCCAAGGACGTAGCGGGGGGCATATTATCAATGAGCAGTTCTTC.